This entry lists 5 T cell receptor beta chains sequenced from one sample in a study of T-cell reconstitution after alpha-beta-depleted transplantation in children. TCRbeta library construction was performed incorporating unique molecular identifiers. From the PCR reads, TCRdb called clonotypes with MiXCR, one entry per CDR3 protein. The sample holds about 400,000 distinct CDR3 sequences, 13% seen once. The sequences come from PBMCs, collected from the stem cell graft. The source is a human donor who donated a stem cell graft to a child with Fanconi anemia.

This clonotype was seen only a few times. The rearrangement joins TRBV6-2 or TRBV6-3 to TRBJ2-2; D is unclear. The V end was cut by 5 bases, the J end by 4 bases, with 14 bases between. From germline, CDR1 is MNHEY and CDR2 SVGEGT. This CDR3 has 15 amino acids. CDR3 nucleotides: TGTGCCAGCAGTACGAACAGTCTCGGCACCGGGGAGCTGTTTTTT. Its protein product is CASSTNSLGTGELFF.

The gene calls are TRBV4-3 and TRBJ2-3, with TRBD1 matching over 8 bases. CDR1 is LGHNA and CDR2 is YSLEER in the germline V gene. V was pared by 1 base and J by 3 bases, with 9 bases of the junction left unmatched. The CDR3 is 17 amino acids. CDR3 DNA sequence: TGCGCCAGCAGCCAAGGTACCAGAGACAGGGGTACAGATACGCAGTATTTT. It translates to CASSQGTRDRGTDTQYF.

This clonotype was counted between two and nine times. This sequence joins TRBV6-1 and TRBJ1-2, with D unresolved. The CDR3 runs to 16 residues. V lost 0 bases and J lost 1, with 12 bases in between. Germline CDR1 MNHNS, CDR2 SASEGT. CDR3 nucleotides: TGTGCCAGCAGTGAAGCGTCACCCAGCAGTAACTATGGCTACACCTTC. Protein product: CASSEASPSSNYGYTF.

This clonotype has a count of ten or more. J is TRBJ1-5 and V is TRBV11-2; D call uncertain. V lost 1 base and J 6 bases, leaving 7 bases between the germline ends. CDR3 size: 13 residues. The germline CDR1 and CDR2 sequences are SGHAT and FQNNGV. This CDR3 is CASSLGRPQPQHF. The DNA for the CDR3 is TGTGCCAGCAGCTTAGGACGGCCTCAGCCCCAGCATTTT.

This clonotype was observed a handful of times. V gene TRBV7-2 combines with J gene TRBJ2-6; no definite D call. The CDR3 runs 14 residues. The ends were cut back, 3 bases at V and 3 bases at J, with 6 bases in the middle. Looked up from germline, CDR1 is SGHTA and CDR2 is FQGNSA. For the CDR3, the DNA is TGTGCCAGCAGCTTGTCGATTGGGGCCAACGTCCTGACTTTC. It yields the protein CASSLSIGANVLTF.